This is a list of T cell receptor beta chains from one sample in a study of blood T cell repertoires in COVID-19. Sequencing used immunoSEQ multiplex PCR; TCRdb keeps in-frame clones, though not all of them. This table has over 200,000 clones, 84% appearing once. The sequenced sample consisted of peripheral blood. These TCRs come from a woman older than 75 with active or convalescent COVID-19. Both conserved end residues are part of each CDR3. D genes are given only for firm matches. Clone size is stated in some rows and not others, as once, few, many or a class when expanded.

size,D,V,J,CDR3,DNA
NA,NA,TRBV28,TRBJ1-2,CASSLDRQNYGYTF,TGTGCCAGCAGTTTGGATCGACAGAACTATGGCTACACCTTC
NA,TRBD1,TRBV7-9,TRBJ1-1,CASSLGQGNMGAFF,TGTGCCAGCAGCTTAGGACAGGGTAATATGGGAGCTTTCTTT
NA,TRBD1,TRBV11-1,TRBJ2-3,CASSSTGGVTDTQYF,TGTGCCAGCAGTTCTACAGGGGGTGTTACAGATACGCAGTATTTT
NA,NA,TRBV7-3,TRBJ2-2,CASSLRGQNTGELFF,TGTGCCAGCAGCTTAAGGGGGCAGAACACCGGGGAGCTGTTTTTT
NA,TRBD2,TRBV7-9,TRBJ2-1,CASSTGLAGKSYNEQFF,TGTGCCAGCAGCACGGGACTAGCGGGAAAATCCTACAATGAGCAGTTCTTC
NA,NA,TRBV20-1,TRBJ1-3,CSLYSGNTIYF,TGCAGTTTATACTCTGGAAACACCATATATTTT
many,NA,TRBV7-3,TRBJ2-2,CASSLNYAGELFF,TGTGCCAGCAGCTTAAATTATGCCGGGGAGCTGTTTTTT
NA,NA,TRBV5-1,TRBJ2-1,CASNPPGSLGEQFF,TGCGCCAGCAATCCTCCCGGGAGTTTAGGCGAGCAGTTCTTC
NA,TRBD2,TRBV15,TRBJ2-3,CATSNTLAGGRDTQYF,TGTGCCACCAGCAACACACTAGCGGGAGGGAGGGATACGCAGTATTTT
NA,TRBD1,TRBV12-3/TRBV12-4,TRBJ2-5,CASSQQGASTQYF,TGTGCCAGCAGTCAACAGGGGGCATCGACCCAGTACTTC
NA,TRBD2,TRBV10-3,TRBJ2-2,CAISAASGRGNGLGELFF,TGTGCCATCAGTGCGGCTAGCGGGAGAGGAAATGGGTTGGGGGAGCTGTTTTTT
NA,NA,TRBV3-1/TRBV3-2,TRBJ1-1,CASSQMAAATEAFF,TGTGCCAGCAGCCAGATGGCCGCTGCCACTGAAGCTTTCTTT
NA,TRBD1,TRBV14,TRBJ2-2,CASRRTGSTGELFF,TGTGCCAGCAGACGGACAGGGAGCACCGGGGAGCTGTTTTTT
NA,NA,TRBV15,TRBJ2-3,CATSLPSGGTDTQYF,TGTGCCACCAGCTTACCCTCGGGTGGCACAGATACGCAGTATTTT
NA,TRBD1,TRBV7-2,TRBJ2-3,CASSGRQGGTDTQYF,TGTGCCAGCAGCGGCCGACAGGGGGGAACAGATACGCAGTATTTT
NA,NA,TRBV7-2,TRBJ1-6,CASSQEGQYNSPLHF,TGTGCCAGCAGCCAAGAGGGACAATATAATTCACCCCTCCACTTT
NA,TRBD1,TRBV5-1,TRBJ1-2,CASSTGQGARYGYTF,TGCGCCAGCAGCACCGGACAGGGGGCGCGGTATGGCTACACCTTC
NA,TRBD2,TRBV18,TRBJ2-1,CASSPQAGLAINEQFF,TGTGCCAGCTCACCACAAGCGGGGTTGGCAATTAATGAGCAGTTCTTC
once,NA,TRBV10-3,TRBJ1-5,CAISANMLAPSRSQPQHF,TGTGCCATCAGCGCAAACATGCTGGCCCCCTCCCGGAGTCAGCCCCAGCATTTT
NA,TRBD2,TRBV9,TRBJ2-3,CASSNRIAGSTDTQYF,TGTGCCAGCAGCAACCGGATAGCGGGGAGCACAGATACGCAGTATTTT
NA,TRBD2,TRBV19,TRBJ2-1,CASSIFGGGAYNEQFF,TGTGCCAGTAGTATTTTTGGCGGGGGGGCCTACAATGAGCAGTTCTTC
few,TRBD1,TRBV29-1,TRBJ2-7,CSVGGTGGHRYEQYF,TGCAGCGTTGGAGGGACAGGGGGGCATAGGTACGAGCAGTACTTC
NA,NA,TRBV2,TRBJ1-2,CASSPMGGRDGYTF,TGTGCCAGCAGCCCGATGGGGGGGCGCGATGGCTACACCTTC
NA,NA,TRBV6-5,TRBJ1-5,CASSYSRGSNQPQHF,TGTGCCAGCAGTTACTCCCGGGGAAGCAATCAGCCCCAGCATTTT
NA,TRBD2,TRBV24-1,TRBJ2-3,CATGSGRAPDTQYF,TGTGCCACCGGTAGCGGGAGGGCCCCAGATACGCAGTATTTT
NA,TRBD1,TRBV9,TRBJ2-2,CASSVAPGGIGGELFF,TGTGCCAGCAGCGTAGCTCCAGGGGGCATAGGCGGGGAGCTGTTTTTT
NA,TRBD1,TRBV10-3,TRBJ2-6,CARQGAGGANVLTF,TGTGCCCGGCAGGGGGCAGGTGGGGCCAACGTCCTGACTTTC
NA,NA,TRBV30,TRBJ2-1,CAWSVFTAGYNEQFF,TGTGCCTGGAGTGTATTCACAGCCGGCTACAATGAGCAGTTCTTC
NA,TRBD2,TRBV10-3,TRBJ2-1,CAISGRGASGTSYNEQFF,TGTGCCATCAGTGGTAGGGGGGCTAGCGGGACCAGCTACAATGAGCAGTTCTTC
once,NA,TRBV9,TRBJ2-2,CASSVEASAVGELFF,TGTGCCAGCAGCGTAGAGGCTAGCGCTGTCGGGGAGCTGTTTTTT
once,TRBD2,TRBV4-2,TRBJ2-3,CASSALAGAGDTQYF,TGTGCCAGCAGCGCCCTAGCGGGGGCTGGAGATACGCAGTATTTT
NA,TRBD1,TRBV5-1,TRBJ2-5,CASSLTGERETQYF,TGCGCCAGCAGCCTCACAGGGGAAAGAGAGACCCAGTACTTC
few,NA,TRBV9,TRBJ2-1,CASSVGVPSGYNEQFF,TGTGCCAGCAGCGTAGGGGTCCCCTCAGGGTACAATGAGCAGTTCTTC
NA,NA,TRBV27,TRBJ1-4,CASSLTGDYEKLFF,TGTGCCAGCAGTTTGACAGGTGATTATGAAAAACTGTTTTTT
NA,NA,TRBV7-2,TRBJ1-5,CASSPGLTLNQPQHF,TGTGCCAGCAGCCCTGGTTTGACACTCAATCAGCCCCAGCATTTT
NA,TRBD2,TRBV7-2,TRBJ2-2,CASSLAMASGGHTGELFF,TGTGCCAGCAGCTTAGCGATGGCTAGCGGGGGCCACACCGGGGAGCTGTTTTTT
NA,NA,TRBV6-1,TRBJ2-2,CASSEAFRDTGELFF,TGTGCCAGCAGTGAAGCCTTCAGGGATACCGGGGAGCTGTTTTTT
NA,NA,TRBV6-5,TRBJ1-1,CASSQTASGSTEAFF,TGTGCCAGCAGTCAGACAGCCAGCGGGAGCACTGAAGCTTTCTTT
NA,NA,TRBV10-3,TRBJ2-1,CAISESAGWSYNEQFF,TGTGCCATCAGTGAGTCGGCGGGTTGGTCCTACAATGAGCAGTTCTTC
once,TRBD1,TRBV7-7,TRBJ2-1,CASSSNHRGNDNEQFF,TGTGCTAGCAGCTCCAACCACAGGGGTAACGACAATGAGCAGTTCTTC
NA,NA,TRBV7-9,TRBJ1-1,CASSLMEGYTEAFF,TGTGCCAGCAGCCTCATGGAGGGGTACACTGAAGCTTTCTTT
NA,TRBD2,TRBV2,TRBJ2-3,CANPTSGTNTQYF,TGTGCCAACCCGACTAGCGGGACAAATACGCAGTATTTT
NA,NA,TRBV19,TRBJ1-6,CASSKQIGQGNSPLHF,TGTGCCAGTAGTAAGCAAATTGGGCAGGGAAATTCACCCCTCCACTTT
NA,NA,TRBV18,TRBJ1-1,CASSPGARNTEAFF,TGTGCCAGCTCACCAGGGGCTCGGAACACTGAAGCTTTCTTT
NA,NA,TRBV7-5,TRBJ2-7,CARSTETGSSYEQYF,TGTGCCAGAAGCACCGAGACAGGGAGCTCCTACGAGCAGTACTTC
few,TRBD2,TRBV5-1,TRBJ2-7,CASSWSGRNSYEQYF,TGCGCCAGCAGCTGGAGCGGGAGGAACTCCTACGAGCAGTACTTC